The clone carrying this T cell receptor (beta chain) has a handful of counts. The data were obtained in a study of blood T cell repertoires in COVID-19. About the research overall: Researchers got acute and convalescent COVID-19 samples from the United States, Italy and Spain. Sources were T cells, B-cell-depleted T cells, or PBMCs; the material itself was cDNA or gDNA.

The V gene lost 2 bases and the J gene lost 1 base, with 9 bases spanning the gap. CDR3 length: 15 amino acids. Germline V gives CDR1 KGHSY, CDR2 FQNENV. How the authors handled the data: How many nucleated cells were present was estimated from reference gene primer amplification. The method was immunoSEQ multiplex PCR; TCRdb's version includes in-frame clones alone and lacks a portion of them. V, J and clone size are taken as reported in that table, and D and trimming were inferred from the DNA itself. The table shows fewer than 350,000 clones, with approximately 81% occurring only once. This sequence joins TRBV16 and TRBJ1-5, with D hard to call. The specimen was peripheral blood. The origin of this receptor is a woman aged 55-69 years with active or convalescent COVID-19. In DNA form, the CDR3 reads TGTGCCAGCAGCCAAAGGGCGGGCAGCAATCAGCCCCAGCATTTT. Its translation: CASSQRAGSNQPQHF. The whole variable domain, remainder taken from reference TRBV16 and TRBJ1-5, is GEEVAQTPKHLVRGEGQKAKLYCAPIKGHSYVFWYQQVLKNEFKFLISFQNENVFDETGMPKERFSAKCLPNSPCSLEIQATKLEDSAVYFCASSQRAGSNQPQHFGDGTRLSIL.